The source of this TCR beta chain is a study of T-cell memory formation after mild COVID-19 (dated by TCRdb to the early 2020s). For the study in its entirety: TCR sequence clusters from the two donors were largely donor specific. In a couple of donors, T-cell clones that expanded and contracted after mild COVID-19 were followed by sequencing TCRalpha and TCRbeta repertoires longitudinally. The cohort was made up of two young adult volunteers, one female and one male, who were previously healthy. Points the paper makes about the study in general: Contracting CD4+ clones were located mainly in the CM and EM memory subsets, whereas CD8+ clones were found to be enriched in EMRA. The second-wave clones that peaked on day 37 were not confirmed to be SARS-CoV-2 specific. Clones that contracted from day 15 to 85 showed balanced CD4/CD8 phenotypes, whereas a second wave of clones that expanded from day 15 to 37 leaned towards CD4+. The study included only a couple of mild cases, and larger cohorts that include severe cases with pre-infection samples were judged to be necessary. Some responding clones were found in pre-infection memory, which suggests that pre-existing cross-reactive memory T cells took part in the SARS-CoV-2 response.

In regard to this clonotype: No cognate antigen has been identified for it. Nothing much larger sits one base from this clone, and base qualities are not available.

According to the germline V gene, CDR1 reads SGHTA and CDR2 reads FQGNSA. The CDR3, from cysteine to phenylalanine, totals 16 residues. Just CDR3 DNA is preserved here, 48 bases in frame from base 1. Trimming at the junction amounts to 4 bases on V and 0 bases on J, and the germline ends lie 10 bases apart. Ficoll-Paque density gradient centrifugation was the method used to isolate PBMCs. This sample was sequenced with an Illumina NovaSeq 6000. TCRalpha and TCRbeta cDNA libraries were constructed by 5'RACE with constant-segment primers, with sample barcodes and unique molecular identifiers being introduced. RNA was extracted from every sample with Trizol reagent. The libraries were amplified in two PCR steps, and the second step added a second sample barcode and Illumina TruSeq adapters. The libraries were sequenced on an Illumina NovaSeq using 2 x 150 bp paired-end reads. The authors' pipeline ran thus. Demultiplexing of reads and collapsing into UMI-guided consensus sequences were performed with migec v1.2.7. Using mixcr v2.1.11, UMI consensuses were aligned to TRA and TRB V and J templates and then assembled into clonotypes. A clonotype was counted as expanded or contracted only when both edgeR and NoisET called the clonotype significant, with the noise models trained on biological replicates. edgeR calls used a false discovery rate-adjusted p below 0.01 and a log2 fold-change threshold of 1. As an exploratory analysis of dynamics, PCA with hierarchical clustering was applied to max-normalized trajectories of the 1000 most abundant clonotypes. Separately sequenced CD4+ and CD8+ repertoires were used to assign a CD4 or CD8 phenotype to each responding clone. The public sequencing data were trimmed at Q25 with fastp and processed into clonotypes with MiXCR by TCRdb, which kept only in-frame beta chains. Duplicate CDR3 protein sequences are folded into a single record with the most common DNA and genes. TCRdb's processing, not the authors', yielded these V and J calls. The table for this sample lists roughly 410,000 distinct CDR3 sequences; approximately 24% of them were counted only once. The ten most abundant clones make up 8.5% to 10% of the sample.

This sequence was found in an adult woman who had mild COVID-19 (a few samples of this study predate the infection). The sample titles of this study are shuffled in the database, so cell type and time point are left out; the donor was told from shared clones. The sample consisted of PBMCs or a T cell subset sorted from them (not recorded which). The sequence joins TRBV7-2 to TRBJ2-6; the D gene cannot be resolved beyond TRBD1 or TRBD2, each matching 5 bases. The CDR3 is CASSWDGSSGANVLTF. The base sequence is TGTGCCAGCAGCTGGGACGGCAGCTCTGGGGCCAACGTCCTGACTTTC.